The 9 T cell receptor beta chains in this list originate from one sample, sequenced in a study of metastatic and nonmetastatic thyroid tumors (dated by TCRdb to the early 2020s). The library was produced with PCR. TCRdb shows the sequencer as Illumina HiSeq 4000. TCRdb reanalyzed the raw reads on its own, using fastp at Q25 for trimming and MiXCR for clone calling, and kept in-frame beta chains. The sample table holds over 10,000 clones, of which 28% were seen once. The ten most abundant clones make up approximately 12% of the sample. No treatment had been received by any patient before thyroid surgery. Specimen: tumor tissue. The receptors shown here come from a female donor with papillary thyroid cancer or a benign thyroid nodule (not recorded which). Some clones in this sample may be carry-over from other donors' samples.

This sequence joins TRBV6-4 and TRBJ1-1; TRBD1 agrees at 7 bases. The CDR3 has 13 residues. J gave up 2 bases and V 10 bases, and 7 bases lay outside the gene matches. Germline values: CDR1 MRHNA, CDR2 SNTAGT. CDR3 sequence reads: CAILKGANTEAFF. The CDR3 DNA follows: TGTGCCATCCTTAAGGGGGCAAACACTGAAGCTTTCTTT.

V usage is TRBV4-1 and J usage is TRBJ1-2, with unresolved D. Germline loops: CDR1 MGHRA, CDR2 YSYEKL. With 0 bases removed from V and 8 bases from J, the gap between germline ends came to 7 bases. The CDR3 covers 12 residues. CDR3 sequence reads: CASSQDSEGYTF. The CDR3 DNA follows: TGCGCCAGCAGCCAAGATTCGGAGGGCTACACCTTC.

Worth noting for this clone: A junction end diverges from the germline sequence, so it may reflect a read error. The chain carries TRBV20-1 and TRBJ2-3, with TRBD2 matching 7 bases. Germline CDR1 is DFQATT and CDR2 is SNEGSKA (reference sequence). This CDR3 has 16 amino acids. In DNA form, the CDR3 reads TGCAGTGCTAGAGACCCAAGCGGGGTTAGCACAGATACGCAGTATTTC. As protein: CSARDPSGVSTDTQYF.

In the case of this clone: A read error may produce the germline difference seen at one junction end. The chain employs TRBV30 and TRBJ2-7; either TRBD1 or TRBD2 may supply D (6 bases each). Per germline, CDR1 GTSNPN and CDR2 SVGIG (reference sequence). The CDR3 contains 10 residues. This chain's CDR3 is CAWSVLTGAF. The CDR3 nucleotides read TGTGCCTGGAGTGTATTAACGGGGGCCTTC.

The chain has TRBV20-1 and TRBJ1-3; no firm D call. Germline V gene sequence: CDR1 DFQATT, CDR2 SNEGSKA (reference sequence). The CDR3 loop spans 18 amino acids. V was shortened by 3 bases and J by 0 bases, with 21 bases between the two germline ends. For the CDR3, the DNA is TGCAGTGCTAGTCTCGATCTAAATCCCCTTAGCTCTGGAAACACCATATATTTT. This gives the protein CSASLDLNPLSSGNTIYF.

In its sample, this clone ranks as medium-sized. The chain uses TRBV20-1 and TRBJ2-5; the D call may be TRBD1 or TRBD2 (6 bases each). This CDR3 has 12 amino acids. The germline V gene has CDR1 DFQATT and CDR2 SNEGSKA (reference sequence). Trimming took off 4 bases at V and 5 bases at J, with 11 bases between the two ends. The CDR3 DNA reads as TGCAGTGCTATCTCGGGGGCGGAGACCCAGTACTTC. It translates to CSAISGAETQYF.

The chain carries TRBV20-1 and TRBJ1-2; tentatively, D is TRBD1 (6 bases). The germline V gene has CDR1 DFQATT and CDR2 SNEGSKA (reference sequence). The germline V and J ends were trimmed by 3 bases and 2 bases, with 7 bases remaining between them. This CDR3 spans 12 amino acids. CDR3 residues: CSASQGNYGYTF. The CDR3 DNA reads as TGCAGTGCTAGCCAGGGGAACTATGGCTACACCTTC.

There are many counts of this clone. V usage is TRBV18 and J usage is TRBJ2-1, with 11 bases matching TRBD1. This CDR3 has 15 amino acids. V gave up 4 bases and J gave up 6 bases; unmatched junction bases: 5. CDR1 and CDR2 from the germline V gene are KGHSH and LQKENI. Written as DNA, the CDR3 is TGTGCCAGCTCACGCCCGGGACAGGGGGGCAATGAGCAGTTCTTC. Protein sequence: CASSRPGQGGNEQFF.

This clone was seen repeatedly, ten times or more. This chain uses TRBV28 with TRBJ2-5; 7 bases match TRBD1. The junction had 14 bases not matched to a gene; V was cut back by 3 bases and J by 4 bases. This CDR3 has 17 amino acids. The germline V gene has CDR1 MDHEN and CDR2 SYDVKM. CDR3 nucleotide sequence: TGTGCCAGCAGTTTTAGGGGGTCGACAGGGTGGGGAGAGACCCAGTACTTC. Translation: CASSFRGSTGWGETQYF.